Listed below are T cell receptor beta chains from one sample, sequenced in a study of T cells after somatic rescue of genetic block. Generated by immunoSEQ multiplex PCR, the TCRdb table keeps only in-frame clones and is missing some. In the table there are 68,000 or so clones, about nine tenths of which are singletons. The sample taken for sequencing was peripheral blood mononuclear cells (PBMCs). The receptors were sampled from a man aged 35 to 55. Both conserved end residues are part of each CDR3. A D gene is named only where the DNA matches it firmly. For some rows the clone size is stated as once, few or many, or as a class when expanded; others skip it.

D,size,V,J,DNA,CDR3
TRBD2,few,TRBV28,TRBJ2-4,TGTGCCAGCAGTTTGACTAGCGGGAAAAACATTCAGTACTTC,CASSLTSGKNIQYF
NA,NA,TRBV11-2,TRBJ1-4,TGTGCCAGCAGCCAGCCGATGCTTTTAGAAAAACTGTTTTTT,CASSQPMLLEKLFF
TRBD2,NA,TRBV7-9,TRBJ2-1,TGTGCCAGCAGCAGGACTAGCAAGCCCTACAATGAGCAGTTCTTC,CASSRTSKPYNEQFF
NA,NA,TRBV7-9,TRBJ2-7,TGTGCCAGCAGCTCTGGGGGGGACAGGATACTCTACGAGCAGTACTTC,CASSSGGDRILYEQYF
TRBD1,NA,TRBV7-9,TRBJ2-1,TGTGCCAGCAGCCTAGACAGGGGGCGCTCAAATGAGCAGTTCTTC,CASSLDRGRSNEQFF
NA,NA,TRBV2,TRBJ2-1,TGTGCCAGCAGTGAAGACAGGGCGGGAAGTTATGAGCAGTTCTTC,CASSEDRAGSYEQFF
NA,NA,TRBV18,TRBJ2-5,TGTGCCAGCTCATCAAACCAAGAGACCCAGTACTTC,CASSSNQETQYF
TRBD2,NA,TRBV7-6,TRBJ2-7,TGTGCCAGCAGCTCCGGGACTAGCGGGACCTACGAGCAGTACTTC,CASSSGTSGTYEQYF
TRBD1,NA,TRBV7-6,TRBJ2-7,TGTGCCAGCAGCTTGGGGCGATCCAGGGGGCAGTGGGAGCAGTACTTC,CASSLGRSRGQWEQYF
TRBD2,NA,TRBV25-1,TRBJ2-1,TGTGCCAGCGGAGCCGGGACTAGCGGGAGCAATGAGCAGTTCTTC,CASGAGTSGSNEQFF
NA,NA,TRBV7-2,TRBJ1-3,TGTGCCAGCAGCTTAGGAGGGGACGGAAACACCATATATTTT,CASSLGGDGNTIYF
NA,few,TRBV7-2,TRBJ1-5,TGTGCCAGCAGCTTCCGATCACAGCCCCAGCATTTT,CASSFRSQPQHF
NA,few,TRBV10-1,TRBJ1-1,TGCGCCAGCAGTGAGATTGGTAACACTGAAGCTTTCTTT,CASSEIGNTEAFF
TRBD1,NA,TRBV7-3,TRBJ2-5,TGTGCCAGCGGGAAAGGGACAGGAGAGACCCAGTACTTC,CASGKGTGETQYF
NA,NA,TRBV7-2,TRBJ1-2,TGTGCCAGCAGCTTATGGAGTGGCTACACCTTC,CASSLWSGYTF
TRBD1,NA,TRBV27,TRBJ1-1,TGTGCCAGCAGGCAAAGAGGGGACAGGGTGAACACTGAAGCTTTCTTT,CASRQRGDRVNTEAFF
NA,few,TRBV6-5,TRBJ2-2,TGTGCCAGCAGTTACTCGATGGACACCGGGGAGCTGTTTTTT,CASSYSMDTGELFF
NA,NA,TRBV5-5,TRBJ1-2,TGTGCCAGCAGCCAAGAGGCTTCCGGCGGCTATGGCTACACCTTC,CASSQEASGGYGYTF
TRBD1,NA,TRBV2,TRBJ1-4,TGTGCCAGCAGTGAAGCAGGGGGACAGGGGCTGGAAAAACTGTTTTTT,CASSEAGGQGLEKLFF
NA,NA,TRBV6-5,TRBJ2-1,TGTGCCAGCAGTTATTCGTTACCACACTCCTACAATGAGCAGTTCTTC,CASSYSLPHSYNEQFF
NA,NA,TRBV14,TRBJ2-1,TGTGCCAGCAGCCTGCATCAGGGGACCGAGCAGTTCTTC,CASSLHQGTEQFF
NA,NA,TRBV5-1,TRBJ1-5,TGCGCCAGCAGCTTGGCCGCGGGAAATCAGCCCCAGCATTTT,CASSLAAGNQPQHF
NA,few,TRBV9,TRBJ2-2,TGTGCCAGCAGCGTAGGGCTCGGAAACTTGCTCACCGGGGAGCTGTTTTTT,CASSVGLGNLLTGELFF
NA,NA,TRBV5-1,TRBJ1-5,TGCGCCAGCAGCTTGGATAGCAATCAGCCCCAGCATTTT,CASSLDSNQPQHF
TRBD1,few,TRBV6-6,TRBJ1-5,TGTGCCAGCAGTTACGACAGGGTGGAGGATCAGCCCCAGCATTTT,CASSYDRVEDQPQHF
TRBD2,NA,TRBV6-4,TRBJ2-1,TGTGCCAGCAGTGGTGGCGAGCGGGGTAATGAGCAGTTCTTC,CASSGGERGNEQFF
NA,NA,TRBV11-1,TRBJ1-2,TGTGCCAGCAGCCAGACGGAGGGTTTCGGCTACACCTTC,CASSQTEGFGYTF
TRBD1,once,TRBV29-1,TRBJ2-3,TGCAGCGTCCGACCCACAGGGGCAGATACGCAGTATTTT,CSVRPTGADTQYF
NA,NA,TRBV27,TRBJ2-7,TGTGCCAGCAGTTTTTGGCGGCAGGGCAGAGAGCAGTACTTC,CASSFWRQGREQYF
TRBD1,once,TRBV2,TRBJ1-5,TGTGCCAGCAGGCCAGACAGGGGCGGCAATCAGCCCCAGCATTTT,CASRPDRGGNQPQHF
NA,NA,TRBV5-6,TRBJ1-1,TGTGCCAGCAGCTTGGCATTGAACACTGAAGCTTTCTTT,CASSLALNTEAFF
TRBD1,NA,TRBV19,TRBJ2-7,TGTGCCAGTAGTAAACAACGGGACAGGGAATACGAGCAGTACTTC,CASSKQRDREYEQYF
NA,NA,TRBV18,TRBJ2-2,TGTGCCAGCTCACCACCGCAGAGTCTAGCGAGGTCCGGGGAGCTGTTTTTT,CASSPPQSLARSGELFF
NA,NA,TRBV7-9,TRBJ1-5,TGTGCCAGCAGCTTAATGGGTAGCAATCAGCCCCAGCATTTT,CASSLMGSNQPQHF
NA,NA,TRBV2,TRBJ2-5,TGTGCCAGCAGTCGAGGATCCCGCAAAGAGACCCAGTACTTC,CASSRGSRKETQYF
TRBD2,NA,TRBV5-1,TRBJ2-7,TGCGCCAGCAGCGTAGGACTAGCGGGAGGGCCTCGCGGCGAGCAGTACTTC,CASSVGLAGGPRGEQYF
TRBD1,NA,TRBV13,TRBJ1-4,TGTGCCAGCAGCGCTACGGCACAGGGGGCGCCGACTAATGAAAAACTGTTTTTT,CASSATAQGAPTNEKLFF
NA,NA,TRBV5-1,TRBJ2-5,TGCGCCAGCAGCGGCCAGGTCCAAGAGACCCAGTACTTC,CASSGQVQETQYF
TRBD1,NA,TRBV5-1,TRBJ2-7,TGCGCCAGCAGCCCACCGGGACAGGGGAGCGAGCAGTACTTC,CASSPPGQGSEQYF
NA,NA,TRBV19,TRBJ2-1,TGTGCCAGTAGTTGGGCCAGCTACAATGAGCAGTTCTTC,CASSWASYNEQFF
NA,NA,TRBV5-1,TRBJ2-3,TGCGCCAGCAGCTTGGCCACTAGCACAGATACGCAGTATTTT,CASSLATSTDTQYF
NA,NA,TRBV5-1,TRBJ2-2,TGCGCCAGCAGCTTGGGGGTTAGCCTGTCCGGGGAGCTGTTTTTT,CASSLGVSLSGELFF
TRBD1,NA,TRBV5-8,TRBJ1-3,TGTGCCAGCAGCTTGATCCGGAACAGGGGCTCTGGAAACACCATATATTTT,CASSLIRNRGSGNTIYF
NA,NA,TRBV18,TRBJ1-4,TGTGCCAGCTCACCGAGGCAGGGGCGTGATGGTGAAAAACTGTTTTTT,CASSPRQGRDGEKLFF
NA,NA,TRBV6-1,TRBJ1-2,TGTGCCAGCAGTGAAGCGCTAGCGGGGGGTTACTATGGCTACACCTTC,CASSEALAGGYYGYTF
NA,once,TRBV19,TRBJ2-3,TGTGCCAGTACCTATACTGGTGATAGCACAGATACGCAGTATTTT,CASTYTGDSTDTQYF
TRBD1,NA,TRBV7-9,TRBJ2-7,TGTGCCAGCAGCTTCTCCCCCGGACAGGGGGCTTCCTACGAGCAGTACTTC,CASSFSPGQGASYEQYF
TRBD2,NA,TRBV10-2,TRBJ2-7,TGCGCCAGCAGGGCCGGGACTACCTACGAGCAGTACTTC,CASRAGTTYEQYF
NA,NA,TRBV6-5,TRBJ1-3,TGTGCCAGCAGAACCGGCGTTGGAAACACCATATATTTT,CASRTGVGNTIYF
NA,NA,TRBV9,TRBJ2-3,TGTGCCAGCAGCGTAGTCAGCACAGATACGCAGTATTTT,CASSVVSTDTQYF
TRBD1,once,TRBV5-4,TRBJ1-4,TGTGCCAGCAGCTCACGCCCACAGGGGGGAGCTGAAAAACTGTTTTTT,CASSSRPQGGAEKLFF
TRBD1,NA,TRBV18,TRBJ2-7,TGTGCCAGCTCACTACACCGGGGACAGAAAACATACGAGCAGTACTTC,CASSLHRGQKTYEQYF
NA,NA,TRBV27,TRBJ2-7,TGTGCCAGCAGTTTAAGGATAGGAGGGCCCTACGAGCAGTACTTC,CASSLRIGGPYEQYF
NA,NA,TRBV5-1,TRBJ2-5,TGCGCCAGCAGCTTAGGGGACTTGGGGGAGACCCAGTACTTC,CASSLGDLGETQYF
NA,NA,TRBV21-1,TRBJ2-7,TGTGCCAGCAGCATCCAATCTGAGGTAGCCGACGAGCAGTACTTC,CASSIQSEVADEQYF
NA,NA,TRBV9,TRBJ2-7,TGTGCCAGCAGGGAGCTCATCGGCGAGCAGTACTTC,CASRELIGEQYF
NA,NA,TRBV5-1,TRBJ2-5,TGCGCCAGCAGCTTGAACCAAGAGACCCAGTACTTC,CASSLNQETQYF
TRBD2,NA,TRBV11-2,TRBJ2-1,TGTGCCAGCAGCCCCGCTAGCGGGGCTTACAATGAGCAGTTCTTC,CASSPASGAYNEQFF
NA,NA,TRBV7-6,TRBJ2-1,TGTGCCAGCAGCTCGACTAGTGGTGAGCAGTTCTTC,CASSSTSGEQFF
TRBD1,once,TRBV5-1,TRBJ2-5,TGCGCCAGCAGCCAAGAGACAGGGTCTACGGGCAAAACCCAGTACTTC,CASSQETGSTGKTQYF